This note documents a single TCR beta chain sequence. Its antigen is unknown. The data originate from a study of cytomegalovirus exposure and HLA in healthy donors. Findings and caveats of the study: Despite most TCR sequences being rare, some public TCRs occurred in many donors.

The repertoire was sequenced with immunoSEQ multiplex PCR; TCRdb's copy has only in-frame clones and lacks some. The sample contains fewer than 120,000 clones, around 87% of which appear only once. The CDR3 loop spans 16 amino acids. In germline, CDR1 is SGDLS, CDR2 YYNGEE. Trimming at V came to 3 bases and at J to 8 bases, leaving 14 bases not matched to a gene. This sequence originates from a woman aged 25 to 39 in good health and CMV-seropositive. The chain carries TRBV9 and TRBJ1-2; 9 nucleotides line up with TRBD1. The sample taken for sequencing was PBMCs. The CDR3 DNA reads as TGTGCCAGCAGCGAGACCATTCACAGGGGGCAAGGAGGCTACACCTTC. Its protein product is CASSETIHRGQGGYTF.